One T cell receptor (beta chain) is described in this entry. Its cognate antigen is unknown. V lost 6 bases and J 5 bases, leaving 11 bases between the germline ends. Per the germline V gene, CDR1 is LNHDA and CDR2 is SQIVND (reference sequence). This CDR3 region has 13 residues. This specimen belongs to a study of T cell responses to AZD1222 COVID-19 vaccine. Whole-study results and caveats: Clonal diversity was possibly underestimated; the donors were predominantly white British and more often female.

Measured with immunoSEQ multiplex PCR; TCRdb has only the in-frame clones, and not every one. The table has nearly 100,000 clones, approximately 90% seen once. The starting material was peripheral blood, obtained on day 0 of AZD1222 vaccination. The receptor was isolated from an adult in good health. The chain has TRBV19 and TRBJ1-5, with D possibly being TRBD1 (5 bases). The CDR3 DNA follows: TGTGCCAGTAGGTGGACATGGGATCAGCCCCAGCATTTT. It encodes CASRWTWDQPQHF.